The TCR beta chain described here comes from a study of T cells and copy number aberrations in small-cell lung cancer. Study-level results: Compared with adjacent lung tissue, tumors had lower T-cell richness and clonality and non-significantly lower density.

Donors had limited-stage small-cell lung cancer, resected between the late 2000s and the early 2020s. Normal lung samples lay at least 2 cm from the tumor margin. Trimming stripped 3 bases from V and 1 base from J, with 9 bases between. Germline CDR1 KGHSH, CDR2 LQKENI. This CDR3 contains 14 residues. The protocol was immunoSEQ multiplex PCR, while the TCRdb copy is restricted to in-frame clones and leaves out a portion. The table includes more than 9,500 clones, 75% to 80% detected once. Details on this clone: The target antigen is unknown.

The sample was normal tissue next to the tumor. This receptor was taken from a man between 60 and 75 years old with small cell lung cancer. The J gene is TRBJ2-5, the V gene TRBV18, with D uncertain. CDR3 sequence: CASSPKGRQETQYF. The CDR3 coding sequence is TGTGCCAGCTCACCCAAAGGCCGCCAAGAGACCCAGTACTTC.